The clone carrying this T cell receptor (beta chain) was picked up a small number of times. V dropped 7 bases and J dropped 0; count of bases not matched to a gene: 2. Germline-derived CDR1 and CDR2 are SQVTM and ANQGSEA. The CDR3 runs 14 residues. Using its own MiXCR run on the reads, TCRdb lists one record per CDR3 protein. The sample carries 510,000 or so distinct CDR3 sequences, about a quarter recorded once. The data stem from a study of T cell repertoires in cytomegalovirus infection. Sequencing input: PBMCs. This sequence was found in a human donor in good health (CMV status not recorded). Some clones in this sample may be carry-over from other donors' samples. The J gene is TRBJ2-1, the V gene TRBV29-1; 11 bases map to TRBD2. The CDR3 region is CSELAGGSYNEQFF. The CDR3, as DNA: TGCAGCGAGCTAGCGGGAGGCTCCTACAATGAGCAGTTCTTC.